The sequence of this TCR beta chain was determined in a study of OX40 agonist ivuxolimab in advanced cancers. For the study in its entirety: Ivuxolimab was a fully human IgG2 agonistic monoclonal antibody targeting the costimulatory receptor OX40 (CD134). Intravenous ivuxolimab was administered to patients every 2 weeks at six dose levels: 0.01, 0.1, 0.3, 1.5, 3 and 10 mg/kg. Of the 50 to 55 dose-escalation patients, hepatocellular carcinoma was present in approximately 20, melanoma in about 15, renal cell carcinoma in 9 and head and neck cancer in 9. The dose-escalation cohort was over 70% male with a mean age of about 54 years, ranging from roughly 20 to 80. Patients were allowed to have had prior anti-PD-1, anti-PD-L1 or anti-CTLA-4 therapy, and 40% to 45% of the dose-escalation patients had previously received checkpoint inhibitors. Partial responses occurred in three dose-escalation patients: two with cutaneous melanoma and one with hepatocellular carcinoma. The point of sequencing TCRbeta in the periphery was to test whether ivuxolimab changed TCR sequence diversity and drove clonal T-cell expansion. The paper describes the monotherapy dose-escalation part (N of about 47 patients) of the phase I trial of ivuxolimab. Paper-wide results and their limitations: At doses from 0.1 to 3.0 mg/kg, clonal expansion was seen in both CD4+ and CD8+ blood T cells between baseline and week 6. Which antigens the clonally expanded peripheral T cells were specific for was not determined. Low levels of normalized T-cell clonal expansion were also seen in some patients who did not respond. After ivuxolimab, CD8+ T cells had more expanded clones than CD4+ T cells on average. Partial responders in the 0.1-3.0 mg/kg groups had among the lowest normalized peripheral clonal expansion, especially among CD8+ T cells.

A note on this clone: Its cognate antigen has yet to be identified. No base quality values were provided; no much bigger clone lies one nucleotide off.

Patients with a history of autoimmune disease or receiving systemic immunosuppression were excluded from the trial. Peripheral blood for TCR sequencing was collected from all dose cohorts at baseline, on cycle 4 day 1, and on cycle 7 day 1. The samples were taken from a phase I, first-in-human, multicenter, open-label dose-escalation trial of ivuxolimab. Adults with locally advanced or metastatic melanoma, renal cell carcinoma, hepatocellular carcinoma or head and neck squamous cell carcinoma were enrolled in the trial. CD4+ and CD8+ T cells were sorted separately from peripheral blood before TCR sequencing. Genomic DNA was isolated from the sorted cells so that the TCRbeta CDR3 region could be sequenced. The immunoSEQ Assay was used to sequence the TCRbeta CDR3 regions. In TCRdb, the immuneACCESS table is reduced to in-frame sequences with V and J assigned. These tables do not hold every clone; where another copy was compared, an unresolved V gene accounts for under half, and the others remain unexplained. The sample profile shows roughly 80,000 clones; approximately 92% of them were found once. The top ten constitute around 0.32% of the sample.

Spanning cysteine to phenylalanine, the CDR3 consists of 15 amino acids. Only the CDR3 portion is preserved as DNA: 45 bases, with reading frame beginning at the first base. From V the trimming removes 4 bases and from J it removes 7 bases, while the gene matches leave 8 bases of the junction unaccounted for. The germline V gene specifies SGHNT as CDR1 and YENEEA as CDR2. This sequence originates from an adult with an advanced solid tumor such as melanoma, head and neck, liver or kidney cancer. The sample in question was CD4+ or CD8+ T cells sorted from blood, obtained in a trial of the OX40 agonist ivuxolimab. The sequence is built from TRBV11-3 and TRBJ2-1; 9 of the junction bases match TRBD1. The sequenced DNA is TGTGCCAGCAGCTCAGCCGGGACAGGGCGGAATGAGCAGTTCTTC. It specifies CASSSAGTGRNEQFF.